This TCR beta chain was identified in a study of metastatic and nonmetastatic thyroid tumors. TCRdb re-called the PCR reads through MiXCR. The profile shows around 20,000 clones, 22% of them singletons. Patients were all untreated before their thyroid surgery. Sequencing was carried out using adjacent normal tissue. The TCR comes from a female donor with papillary thyroid cancer or a benign thyroid nodule (not recorded which). Some clones in this sample may be carry-over from other donors' samples.

DNA for the CDR3: TGCAGTGCCCACGATGCAGATACGCAGTATTTT. Encoded protein: CSAHDADTQYF. V gene TRBV20-1 combines with J gene TRBJ2-3; D uncertain. The CDR3 loop spans 11 amino acids. Germline lookup yields CDR1 DFQATT and CDR2 SNEGSKA (reference sequence). The V end was cut by 6 bases, the J end by 4 bases, with 8 bases between.